Following are 8 T cell receptor beta chains from one sample sequenced in a study of cytotoxic CD8 clonotypes in ibrutinib-treated CLL. Assay used: immunoSEQ multiplex PCR; TCRdb lists only in-frame clones, some missing. The data contain fewer than 35,000 clones, approximately 69% of them singletons. The sample was PBMCs, taken before ibrutinib treatment. These receptors originate from a human donor with chronic lymphocytic leukemia.

This rearrangement joins TRBV15 to TRBJ2-1, with D unresolved. The V and J ends lost 0 bases and 10 bases respectively, with 13 bases between them. CDR3 length: 14 residues. Per germline, CDR1 LNHNV and CDR2 YYDKDF (reference sequence). The CDR3 loop is CATSRDKGLKEQFF. CDR3 coding DNA: TGTGCCACCAGCAGAGATAAGGGCCTTAAGGAGCAGTTCTTC.

This rearrangement joins TRBV19 to TRBJ2-5; D is perhaps TRBD1 (5 bases). Trimming removed 3 bases at V and 4 bases at J, with 12 bases between. CDR3 length: 14 residues. Germline CDR1 and CDR2: LNHDA and SQIVND (reference sequence). CDR3 DNA: TGTGCCAGTAGTATGGGCACAGGACGAGAGACCCAGTACTTC. The encoded protein is CASSMGTGRETQYF.

Relative to its sample, this clone is medium-sized. The V and J genes are TRBV13 and TRBJ2-1, with TRBD1 as a possible D gene (5 bases). Trimming stripped 8 bases from V and 6 bases from J, with 11 bases between. The CDR3 spans 12 residues. The germline V gene has CDR1 PRHDT and CDR2 FYEKMQ (reference sequence). The CDR3 nucleotides read TGTGCCAGCTGTACAGGCAGCAATGAGCAGTTCTTC. Its protein is CASCTGSNEQFF.

The rearrangement links TRBV27 to TRBJ1-2; D may be TRBD1 (5 bases). Germline V CDR1 and CDR2: MNHEY, SMNVEV (reference sequence). CDR3 length: 16 amino acids. V gave up 6 bases and J gave up 4 bases, with 21 bases separating them. The CDR3 bases are TGTGCCAGCAGCATAGGCGGCGTCGGGGGACTCTATGGCTACACCTTC. It yields the protein CASSIGGVGGLYGYTF.

The chain uses TRBV18 and TRBJ1-1; D ambiguous. The V and J ends lost 3 bases and 4 bases respectively, with 12 bases between them. Germline CDR1 KGHSH, CDR2 LQKENI. This CDR3 is 14 amino acids long. The CDR3 DNA reads as TGTGCCAGCTCACCGTCAACGGGTGGCACTGAAGCTTTCTTT. Residues: CASSPSTGGTEAFF.

This clone was seen only a few times. This chain joins TRBV11-2 and TRBJ2-7; perhaps TRBD1 as D (5 bases). The V end was cut by 1 base, the J end by 3 bases, with 16 bases between. CDR3 length: 16 residues. Germline V CDR1 and CDR2: SGHAT, FQNNGV. The CDR3 nucleotides are TGTGCCAGCAGCTTAGTTGGTGGCAGGGAATACTACGAGCAGTACTTC. Translation gives CASSLVGGREYYEQYF.

The chain couples TRBV7-9 to TRBJ1-2, with D perhaps TRBD1 (5 bases). Germline CDR1 and CDR2: SEHNR and FQNEAQ (reference sequence). Trimming shortened V by 1 base and J by 0 bases, and 12 bases separated the two germline ends. The CDR3 loop spans 16 amino acids. CDR3 sequence: CASSLVPPGPNYGYTF. CDR3 coding DNA: TGTGCCAGCAGCTTAGTTCCGCCAGGGCCTAACTATGGCTACACCTTC.

This clone was recorded many times. The J gene is TRBJ2-7, the V gene TRBV5-5; 7 bases line up with TRBD1. This CDR3 contains 13 residues. Per germline, CDR1 SGHKS and CDR2 YYEKEE (reference sequence). Germline trimming cut 3 bases from V and 10 bases from J; bases unmatched to any gene: 10. CDR3 coding DNA: TGTGCCAGCAGCTCTCCTTACAGGGGAAATCAGTACTTC. Amino acids: CASSSPYRGNQYF.